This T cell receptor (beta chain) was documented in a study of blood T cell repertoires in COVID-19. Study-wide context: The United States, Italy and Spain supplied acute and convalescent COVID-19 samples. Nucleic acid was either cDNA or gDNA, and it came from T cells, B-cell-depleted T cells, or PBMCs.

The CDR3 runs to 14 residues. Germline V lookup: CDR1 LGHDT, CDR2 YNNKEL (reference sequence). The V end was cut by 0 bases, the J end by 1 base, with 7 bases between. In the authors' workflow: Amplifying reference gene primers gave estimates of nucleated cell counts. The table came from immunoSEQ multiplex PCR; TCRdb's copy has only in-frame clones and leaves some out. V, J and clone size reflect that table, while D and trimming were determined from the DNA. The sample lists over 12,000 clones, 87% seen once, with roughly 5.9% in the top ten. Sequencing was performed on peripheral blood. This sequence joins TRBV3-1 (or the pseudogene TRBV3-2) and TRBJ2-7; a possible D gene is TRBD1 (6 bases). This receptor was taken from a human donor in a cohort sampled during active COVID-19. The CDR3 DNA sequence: TGTGCCAGCAGCCAAGACAGGGGATCCTACGAGCAGTACTTC. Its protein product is CASSQDRGSYEQYF.